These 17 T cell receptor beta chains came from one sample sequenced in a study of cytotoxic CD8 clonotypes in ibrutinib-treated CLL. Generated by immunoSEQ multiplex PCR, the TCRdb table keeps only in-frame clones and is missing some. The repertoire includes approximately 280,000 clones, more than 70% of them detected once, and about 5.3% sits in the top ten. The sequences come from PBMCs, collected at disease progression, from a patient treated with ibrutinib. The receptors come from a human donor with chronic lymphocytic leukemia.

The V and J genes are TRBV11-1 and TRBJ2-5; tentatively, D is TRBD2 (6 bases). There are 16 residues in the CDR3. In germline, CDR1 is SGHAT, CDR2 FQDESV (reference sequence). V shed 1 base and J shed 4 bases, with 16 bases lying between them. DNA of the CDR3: TGTGCCAGCAGCTTAGGCCCCGGGAGAGACGGAGAGACCCAGTACTTC. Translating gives CASSLGPGRDGETQYF.

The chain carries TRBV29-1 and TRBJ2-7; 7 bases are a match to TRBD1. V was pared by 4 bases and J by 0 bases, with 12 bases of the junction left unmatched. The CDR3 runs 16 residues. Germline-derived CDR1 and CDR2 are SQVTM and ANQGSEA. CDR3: CSVARWGQGDSYEQYF. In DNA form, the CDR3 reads TGCAGCGTTGCCCGGTGGGGGCAGGGGGACTCCTACGAGCAGTACTTC.

The CDR3 DNA follows: TGCAGCGTGCGCGTCGGGGGCCACGAGCAGTACTTC. Translating it yields CSVRVGGHEQYF. This sequence joins TRBV29-1 and TRBJ2-7; D possibly matches TRBD1 or TRBD2 (6 bases each). The CDR3 extends over 12 amino acids. Germline V gene data show CDR1 as SQVTM and CDR2 as ANQGSEA. V was cut by 6 bases and J by 5 bases, with 14 bases left in between.

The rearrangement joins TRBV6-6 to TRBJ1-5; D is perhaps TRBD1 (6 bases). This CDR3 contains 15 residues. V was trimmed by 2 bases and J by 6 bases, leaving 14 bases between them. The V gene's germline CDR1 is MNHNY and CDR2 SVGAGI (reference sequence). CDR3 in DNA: TGTGCCAGCAGTTACGGGGGGGCGCTGGGTCAGCCCCAGCATTTT. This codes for CASSYGGALGQPQHF.

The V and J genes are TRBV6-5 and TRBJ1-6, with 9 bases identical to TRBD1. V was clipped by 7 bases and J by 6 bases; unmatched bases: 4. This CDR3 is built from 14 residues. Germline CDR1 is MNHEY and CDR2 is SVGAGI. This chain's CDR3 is CASKTGGFNSPLHF. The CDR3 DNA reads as TGTGCCAGCAAAACAGGGGGCTTTAATTCACCCCTCCACTTT.

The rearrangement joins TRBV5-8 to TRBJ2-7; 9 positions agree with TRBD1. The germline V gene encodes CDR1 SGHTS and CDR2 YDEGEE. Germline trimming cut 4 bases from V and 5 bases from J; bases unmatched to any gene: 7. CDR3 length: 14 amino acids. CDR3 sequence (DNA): TGTGCCAGCAGCCGGAGGACAGGGGCCCACGAGCAGTACTTC. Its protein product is CASSRRTGAHEQYF.

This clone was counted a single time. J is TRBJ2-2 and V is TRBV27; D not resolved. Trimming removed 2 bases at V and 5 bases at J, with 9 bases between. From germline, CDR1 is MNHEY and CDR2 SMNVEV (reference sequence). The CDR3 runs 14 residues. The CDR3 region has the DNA TGTGCCAGCAGTTTAGACTGGGGAACCGGGGAGCTGTTTTTT. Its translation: CASSLDWGTGELFF.

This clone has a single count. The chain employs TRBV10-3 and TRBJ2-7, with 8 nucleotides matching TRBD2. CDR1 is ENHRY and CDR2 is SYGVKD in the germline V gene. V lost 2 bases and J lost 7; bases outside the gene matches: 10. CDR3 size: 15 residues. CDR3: CAISETGGGLGEQYF. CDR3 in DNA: TGTGCCATCAGTGAGACAGGCGGGGGGCTGGGGGAGCAGTACTTC.

CDR3 DNA sequence: TGTGCCAGCAGCGGTCGACTAGCGGGAGAAGGGATCAATGAGCAGTTCTTC. Its translation is CASSGRLAGEGINEQFF. The chain uses TRBV11-2 and TRBJ2-1; 12 nucleotides line up with TRBD2. Trimming cost V 5 bases and J 6 bases; bases outside gene matches: 11. CDR3 length equals 17 residues. The germline V gene has CDR1 SGHAT and CDR2 FQNNGV.

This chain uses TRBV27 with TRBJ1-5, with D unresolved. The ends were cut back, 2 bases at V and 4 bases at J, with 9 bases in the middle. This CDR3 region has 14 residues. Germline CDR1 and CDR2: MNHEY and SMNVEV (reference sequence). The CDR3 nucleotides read TGTGCCAGCAGTTTACAGGAACCTAATCAGCCCCAGCATTTT. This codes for CASSLQEPNQPQHF.

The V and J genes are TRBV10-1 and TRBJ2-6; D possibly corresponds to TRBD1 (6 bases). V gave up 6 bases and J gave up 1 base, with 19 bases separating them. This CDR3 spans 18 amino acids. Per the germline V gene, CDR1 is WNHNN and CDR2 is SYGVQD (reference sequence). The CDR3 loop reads CASSPGTSVGSGANVLTF. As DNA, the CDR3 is TGCGCCAGCAGCCCCGGGACATCGGTCGGTTCTGGGGCCAACGTCCTGACTTTC.

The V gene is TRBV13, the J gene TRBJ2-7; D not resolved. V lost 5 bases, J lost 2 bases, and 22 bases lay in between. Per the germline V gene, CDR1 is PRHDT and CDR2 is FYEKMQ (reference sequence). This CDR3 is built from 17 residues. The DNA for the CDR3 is TGTGCCAGCAGCCCCCCCCCTGTAGGGATCCCCCCCTACGAGCAGTACTTC. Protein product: CASSPPPVGIPPYEQYF.

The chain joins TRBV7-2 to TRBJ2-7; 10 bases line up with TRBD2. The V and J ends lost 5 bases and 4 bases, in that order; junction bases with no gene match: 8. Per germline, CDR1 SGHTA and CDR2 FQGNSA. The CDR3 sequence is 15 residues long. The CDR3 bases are TGTGCCAGCAGCCCGGGGGCTAGCGGGGGATACGAGCAGTACTTC. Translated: CASSPGASGGYEQYF. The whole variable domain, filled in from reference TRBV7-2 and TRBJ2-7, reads GAGVSQSPSNKVTEKGKDVELRCDPISGHTALYWYRQSLGQGLEFLIYFQGNSAPDKSGLPSDRFSAERTGGSVSTLTIQRTQQEDSAVYLCASSPGASGGYEQYFGPGTRLTVT.

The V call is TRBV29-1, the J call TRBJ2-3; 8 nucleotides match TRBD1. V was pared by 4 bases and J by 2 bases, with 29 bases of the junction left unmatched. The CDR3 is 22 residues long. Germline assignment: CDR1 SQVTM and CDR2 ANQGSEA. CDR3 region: CSVGGQVHLSGVVSRNTDTQYF. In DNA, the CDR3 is TGCAGCGTTGGGGGACAGGTACACCTTTCGGGAGTCGTTTCGCGAAACACAGATACGCAGTATTTT.

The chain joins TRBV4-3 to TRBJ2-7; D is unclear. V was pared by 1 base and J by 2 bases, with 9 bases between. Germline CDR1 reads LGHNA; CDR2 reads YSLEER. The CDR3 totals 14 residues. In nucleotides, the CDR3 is TGCGCCAGCAGCCAAGCGCCCTGGACCTACGAGCAGTACTTC. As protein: CASSQAPWTYEQYF.

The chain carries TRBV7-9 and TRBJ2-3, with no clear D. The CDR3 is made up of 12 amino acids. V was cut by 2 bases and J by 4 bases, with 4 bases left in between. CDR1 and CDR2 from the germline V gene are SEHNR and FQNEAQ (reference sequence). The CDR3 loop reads CASSLLSDTQYF. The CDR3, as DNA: TGTGCCAGCAGCTTATTGTCAGATACGCAGTATTTT.

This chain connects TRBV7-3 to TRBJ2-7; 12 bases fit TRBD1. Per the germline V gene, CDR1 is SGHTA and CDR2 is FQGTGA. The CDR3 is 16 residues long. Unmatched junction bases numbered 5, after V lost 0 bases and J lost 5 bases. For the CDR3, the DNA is TGTGCCAGCAGCTTAACCGGCGGGACAGGGGGCGACGAGCAGTACTTC. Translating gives CASSLTGGTGGDEQYF.